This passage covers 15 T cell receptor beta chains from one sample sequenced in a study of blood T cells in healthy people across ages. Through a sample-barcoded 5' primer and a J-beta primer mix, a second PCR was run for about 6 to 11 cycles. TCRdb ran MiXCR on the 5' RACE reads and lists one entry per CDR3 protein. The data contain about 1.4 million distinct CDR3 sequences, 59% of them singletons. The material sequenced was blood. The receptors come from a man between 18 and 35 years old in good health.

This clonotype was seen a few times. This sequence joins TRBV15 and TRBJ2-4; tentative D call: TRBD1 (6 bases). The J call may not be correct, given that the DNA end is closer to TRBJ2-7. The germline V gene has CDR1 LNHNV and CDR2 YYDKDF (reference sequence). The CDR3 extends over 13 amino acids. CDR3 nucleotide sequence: TGTGCCACCAGCAGAGACCACAGGGCCGAGCAGTACTTC. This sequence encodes CATSRDHRAEQYF.

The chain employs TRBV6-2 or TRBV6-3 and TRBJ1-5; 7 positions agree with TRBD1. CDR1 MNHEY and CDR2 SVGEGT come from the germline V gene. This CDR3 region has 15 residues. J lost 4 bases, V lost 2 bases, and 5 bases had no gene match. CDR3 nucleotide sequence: TGTGCCAGCAGTTACCAGCGGGACAGAAATCAGCCCCAGCATTTT. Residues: CASSYQRDRNQPQHF.

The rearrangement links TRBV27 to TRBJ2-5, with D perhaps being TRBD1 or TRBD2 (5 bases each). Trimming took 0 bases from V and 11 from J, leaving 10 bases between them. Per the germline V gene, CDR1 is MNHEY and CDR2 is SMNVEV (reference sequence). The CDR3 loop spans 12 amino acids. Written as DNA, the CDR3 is TGTGCCAGCAGTTTATCAGGGGACGTGCAGTACTTC. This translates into CASSLSGDVQYF.

CDR3 sequence: CASSPPTGFIEFF. Here the CDR3 DNA reads TGTGCCAGCAGCCCCCCCACAGGGTTCATCGAGTTCTTC. The V and J genes are TRBV5-5 and TRBJ2-1, with D maybe TRBD1 (6 bases). V lost 4 bases and J lost 14, with 19 bases in between. Looked up from germline, CDR1 is SGHKS and CDR2 is YYEKEE (reference sequence). CDR3 length equals 13 residues.

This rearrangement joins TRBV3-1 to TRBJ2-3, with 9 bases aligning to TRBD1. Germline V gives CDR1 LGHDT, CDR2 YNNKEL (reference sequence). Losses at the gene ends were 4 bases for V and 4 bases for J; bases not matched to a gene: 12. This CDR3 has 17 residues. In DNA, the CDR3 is TGTGCCAGCAGCCTACAATTTCCGGGACAGGGTCCAGATACGCAGTATTTT. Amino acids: CASSLQFPGQGPDTQYF.

The CDR3 reads CASSQWFKGRDTEAFF. The CDR3, as DNA: TGCGCCAGCAGCCAATGGTTTAAGGGGCGGGATACTGAAGCTTTCTTT. The genes are TRBV4-1 and TRBJ1-1; possibly TRBD1 for D (5 bases). V gave up 2 bases and J gave up 5 bases, with 18 bases separating them. This CDR3 contains 16 residues. The germline CDR1 and CDR2 sequences are MGHRA and YSYEKL.

CDR3 protein: CASSQWVRSSYEQYF. In nucleotides, the CDR3 is TGTGCCAGCAGCCAATGGGTTCGGAGCAGTTACGAGCAGTACTTC. This rearrangement joins TRBV3-1 to TRBJ2-7; no definite D call. Trimming stripped 2 bases from V and 4 bases from J, with 15 bases between. Looked up from germline, CDR1 is LGHDT and CDR2 is YNNKEL (reference sequence). The CDR3 has 15 amino acids.

CDR3 bases: TGTGCCACCGGGGGGGGAGCTTTCTTT. Translated: CATGGGAFF. The rearrangement links TRBV6-6 to TRBJ1-1; possibly TRBD1 for D (5 bases). CDR1 is MNHNY and CDR2 is SVGAGI in the germline V gene (reference sequence). The CDR3 sequence is 9 residues long. V was pared by 10 bases and J by 10 bases, with 10 bases between.

The DNA for the CDR3 is TGTGCCAGCGTGCCGACAGGAATAGAGACCCAGTACTTC. This translates into CASVPTGIETQYF. The chain uses TRBV6-1 and TRBJ2-5; D is possibly TRBD1 (6 bases). CDR3 length: 13 residues. Germline V gives CDR1 MNHNS, CDR2 SASEGT. The germline V and J ends were trimmed by 8 bases and 4 bases, with 14 bases remaining between them.

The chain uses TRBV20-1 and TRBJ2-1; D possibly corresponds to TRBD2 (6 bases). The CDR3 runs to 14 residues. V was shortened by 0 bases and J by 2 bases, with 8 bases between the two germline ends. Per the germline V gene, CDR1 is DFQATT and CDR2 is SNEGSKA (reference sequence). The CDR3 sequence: CSARDRTTYNEQFF. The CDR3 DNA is TGCAGTGCTAGAGATAGGACTACCTACAATGAGCAGTTCTTC.

The CDR3 loop reads CASSYGPGDQPQHF. As DNA, the CDR3 is TGTGCCAGCAGTTACGGGCCAGGGGATCAGCCCCAGCATTTT. The chain joins TRBV6-5 to TRBJ1-5; maybe TRBD1 (6 bases). The V end lost 2 bases, the J end lost 5 bases, and 10 bases lay between the germline ends. The CDR3 totals 14 residues. Germline CDR1 reads MNHEY; CDR2 reads SVGAGI.

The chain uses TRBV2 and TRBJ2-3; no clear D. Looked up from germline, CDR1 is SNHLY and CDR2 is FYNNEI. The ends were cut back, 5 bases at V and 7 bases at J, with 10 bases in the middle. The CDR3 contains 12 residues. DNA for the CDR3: TGTGCCAGCAGTACTGATACCTATACGCAGTATTTT. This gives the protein CASSTDTYTQYF. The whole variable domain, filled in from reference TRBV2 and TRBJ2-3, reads EPEVTQTPSHQVTQMGQEVILRCVPISNHLYFYWYRQILGQKVEFLVSFYNNEISEKSEIFDDQFSVERPDGSNFTLKIRSTKLEDSAMYFCASSTDTYTQYFGPGTRLTVL.

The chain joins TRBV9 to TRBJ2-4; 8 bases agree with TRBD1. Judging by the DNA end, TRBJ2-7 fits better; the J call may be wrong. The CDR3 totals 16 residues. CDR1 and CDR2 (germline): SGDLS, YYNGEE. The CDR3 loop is CASSVEVGQAYVEQYF. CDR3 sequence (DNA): TGTGCCAGCAGCGTAGAGGTGGGACAGGCGTATGTCGAGCAGTACTTC.

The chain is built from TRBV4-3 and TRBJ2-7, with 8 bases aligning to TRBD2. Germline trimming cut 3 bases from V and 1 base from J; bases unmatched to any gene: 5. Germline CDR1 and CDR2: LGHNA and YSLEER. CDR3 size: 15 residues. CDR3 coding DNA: TGCGCCAGCAGCCAGTACGGGACTAGTTCCTACGAGCAGTACTTC. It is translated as CASSQYGTSSYEQYF.

The CDR3 DNA follows: TGTGCCAGCAGCCAACAGACTAGCGGGGGGGCCCAGCAGTTCTTC. Protein product: CASSQQTSGGAQQFF. The chain carries TRBV27 and TRBJ2-1, with 14 bases aligning to TRBD2. The V and J ends lost 6 bases and 11 bases, in that order; junction bases with no gene match: 9. Per germline, CDR1 MNHEY and CDR2 SMNVEV (reference sequence). CDR3 length: 15 residues.